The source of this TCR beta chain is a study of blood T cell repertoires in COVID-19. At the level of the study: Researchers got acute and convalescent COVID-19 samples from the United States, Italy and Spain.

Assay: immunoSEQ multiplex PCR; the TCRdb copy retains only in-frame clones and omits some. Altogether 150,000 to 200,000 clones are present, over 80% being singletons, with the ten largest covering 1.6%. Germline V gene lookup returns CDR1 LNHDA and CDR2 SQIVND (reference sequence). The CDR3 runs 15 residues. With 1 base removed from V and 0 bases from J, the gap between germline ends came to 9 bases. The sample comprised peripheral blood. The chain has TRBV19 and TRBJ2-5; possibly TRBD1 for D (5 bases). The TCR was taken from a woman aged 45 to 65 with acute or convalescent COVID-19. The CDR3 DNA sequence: TGTGCCAGTAGTATAGGGACACTCTACCAAGAGACCCAGTACTTC. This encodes CASSIGTLYQETQYF.